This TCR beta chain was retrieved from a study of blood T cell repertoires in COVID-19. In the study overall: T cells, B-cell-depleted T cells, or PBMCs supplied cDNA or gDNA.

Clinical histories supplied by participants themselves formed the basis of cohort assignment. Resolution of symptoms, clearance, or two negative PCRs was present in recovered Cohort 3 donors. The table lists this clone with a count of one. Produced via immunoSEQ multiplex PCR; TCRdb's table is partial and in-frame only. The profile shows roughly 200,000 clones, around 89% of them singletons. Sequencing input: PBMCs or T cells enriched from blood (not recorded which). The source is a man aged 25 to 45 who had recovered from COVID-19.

In DNA, the CDR3 is TGTGCCAGCACCCAAAGGGACAGCTACAATGAGCAGTTCTTC. It codes for CASTQRDSYNEQFF. This sequence joins TRBV25-1 and TRBJ2-1; 7 nucleotides align to TRBD1. V shed 7 bases, J shed 3 bases, and the junction held 6 bases outside the gene matches. Germline CDR1 MGHDK, CDR2 SYGVNS. The CDR3 length is 14 residues. Based on the CDR3 plus reference TRBV25-1 and TRBJ2-1, the full variable domain is EADIYQTPRYLVIGTGKKITLECSQTMGHDKMYWYQQDPGMELHLIHYSYGVNSTEKGDLSSESTVSRIRTEHFPLTLESARPSHTSQYLCASTQRDSYNEQFFGPGTRLTVL.